The 2 T cell receptor beta chains reported below all come from one sample, sequenced in a study of control samples from healthy donors and cancer patients. Repertoires were generated with immunoSEQ multiplex PCR, while TCRdb's copy carries only in-frame clones and drops some. The sample lists more than 25,000 clones, approximately 94% occurring once. Sample: blood. Receptors were obtained from a man aged 60 to 75 in good health.

This clone was seen a single time. The rearrangement links TRBV27 to TRBJ1-5; D gene ambiguous. This CDR3 spans 14 amino acids. Germline CDR1 and CDR2: MNHEY and SMNVEV (reference sequence). Deletions cut 6 bases from V and 2 bases from J, with 11 bases between. CDR3 sequence reads: CASSPRPGNQPQHF. CDR3 coding DNA: TGTGCCAGCAGCCCTCGACCAGGCAATCAGCCCCAGCATTTT.

This chain uses TRBV5-1 with TRBJ1-1; D possibly corresponds to TRBD1 (6 bases). Trimming took 3 bases from V and 5 from J, leaving 35 bases between them. In germline, CDR1 is SGHRS, CDR2 YFSETQ. This CDR3 comprises 21 residues. Here the CDR3 DNA reads TGCGCCAGCAGCTACGGGGTGGGCAGTCAACAGGGTTCATGGGTGAGGACTGAAGCTTTCTTT. Translated, it gives CASSYGVGSQQGSWVRTEAFF.